This TCR beta chain was captured by sequencing in a study of T cells in Graves' hyperthyroidism and ophthalmopathy. Patients showing uncontrolled infection, other autoimmune disease, pregnancy or lactation were ineligible. Amplification of TCR beta CDR3 regions was performed using RNA transcripts as template. The study used the HTBI primer set for a first-round RT-PCR of the TCR CDR3. One entry per CDR3 protein results from TCRdb running MiXCR on the multiplex PCR reads. Here the sample spans 700,000 or so distinct CDR3 sequences, about a sixth being singletons. The V end was cut by 8 bases, the J end by 4 bases, with 14 bases between. The CDR3 runs 14 residues. Per germline, CDR1 SGHTA and CDR2 FQGNSA.

V and J are TRBV7-2 and TRBJ2-2, with D perhaps TRBD1 (5 bases). This clonotype was obtained from a man between 18 and 35 years old with Graves' hyperthyroidism. Input material: blood. As DNA, the CDR3 is TGTGCCAGCCGACCAGGGTTGGGCACCGGGGAGCTGTTTTTT. It specifies CASRPGLGTGELFF. Using reference TRBV7-2 and TRBJ2-2 for the parts outside the CDR3, the full variable domain is GAGVSQSPSNKVTEKGKDVELRCDPISGHTALYWYRQSLGQGLEFLIYFQGNSAPDKSGLPSDRFSAERTGGSVSTLTIQRTQQEDSAVYLCASRPGLGTGELFFGEGSRLTVL.